This is a list of T cell receptor beta chains from one sample in a study of beta chain features in type 1 diabetes. The table came from immunoSEQ multiplex PCR; TCRdb's copy has only in-frame clones and leaves some out. Found here are roughly 150,000 clones, approximately 12% of them singletons; the top ten hold approximately 2%. Sequencing was carried out using central memory CD4+ T cells from blood. The receptors stem from a man aged 18 to 30 in good health. Both conserved end residues are part of each CDR3. D genes are given only for firm matches. The listing skips clone size in some rows; elsewhere it reads once, few, many or a size class.

CDR3 length: 12
J gene: TRBJ2-7
D gene: -
clone size: many
V gene: TRBV29-1
CDR3 DNA: TGCAGCGTCCCCACCACGGCCCACGAGCAGTACTTC
CDR3 protein: CSVPTTAHEQYF

CDR3 length: 12
J gene: TRBJ1-2
D gene: -
clone size: -
V gene: TRBV7-9
CDR3 DNA: TGTGCCAGCAGCGACGAGGGTTATGGCTACACCTTC
CDR3 protein: CASSDEGYGYTF

CDR3 length: 14
J gene: TRBJ2-2
D gene: -
clone size: few
V gene: TRBV9
CDR3 DNA: TGTGCCAGCAGCGGGACCACCCCGGCCGGGGAGCTGTTTTTT
CDR3 protein: CASSGTTPAGELFF

CDR3 length: 16
J gene: TRBJ1-6
D gene: -
clone size: -
V gene: TRBV5-1
CDR3 DNA: TGCGCCAGCAGCCCCCTAGGAGGGGAGTATAATTCACCCCTCCACTTT
CDR3 protein: CASSPLGGEYNSPLHF

CDR3 length: 13
J gene: TRBJ1-1
D gene: -
clone size: few
V gene: TRBV7-8
CDR3 DNA: TGTGCCAGCAGTAGAGGGGGGATCACTGAAGCTTTCTTT
CDR3 protein: CASSRGGITEAFF

CDR3 length: 11
J gene: TRBJ2-3
D gene: -
clone size: few
V gene: TRBV11-1
CDR3 DNA: TGTGCCAGCAGCTTTGACGATACGCAGTATTTT
CDR3 protein: CASSFDDTQYF

CDR3 length: 13
J gene: TRBJ2-5
D gene: -
clone size: few
V gene: TRBV21-1
CDR3 DNA: TGTGCCAGCAGCAAGTCCCCTGCGGAGACCCAGTACTTC
CDR3 protein: CASSKSPAETQYF

CDR3 length: 14
J gene: TRBJ2-5
D gene: -
clone size: -
V gene: TRBV9
CDR3 DNA: TGTGCCAGCAGCGTAACGGGAGCTAAGGAGACCCAGTACTTC
CDR3 protein: CASSVTGAKETQYF

CDR3 length: 15
J gene: TRBJ1-4
D gene: -
clone size: -
V gene: TRBV13
CDR3 DNA: TGTGCCAGCAGCAGAAGACAGACAACTAATGAAAAACTGTTTTTT
CDR3 protein: CASSRRQTTNEKLFF

CDR3 length: 14
J gene: TRBJ2-6
D gene: -
clone size: -
V gene: TRBV11-2
CDR3 DNA: TGTGCCAGCAGCCCCTCAGTGGGGGCCAACGTCCTGACTTTC
CDR3 protein: CASSPSVGANVLTF

CDR3 length: 15
J gene: TRBJ1-5
D gene: -
clone size: -
V gene: TRBV19
CDR3 DNA: TGTGCCAGTATGGACCTCACGGGGCCCAATCAGCCCCAGCATTTT
CDR3 protein: CASMDLTGPNQPQHF

CDR3 length: 13
J gene: TRBJ2-3
D gene: -
clone size: many
V gene: TRBV18
CDR3 DNA: TGTGCCAGCTCACCAACAGGGATGAATACGCAGTATTTT
CDR3 protein: CASSPTGMNTQYF

CDR3 length: 16
J gene: TRBJ1-1
D gene: -
clone size: few
V gene: TRBV28
CDR3 DNA: TGTGCCAGCAGTTTATTGGGGGCCGGGCCCTTTGCTGAAGCTTTCTTT
CDR3 protein: CASSLLGAGPFAEAFF

CDR3 length: 15
J gene: TRBJ1-1
D gene: -
clone size: few
V gene: TRBV9
CDR3 DNA: TGTGCCAGCAGCGTAGAGGCACAGGGGAACACTGAAGCTTTCTTT
CDR3 protein: CASSVEAQGNTEAFF

CDR3 length: 15
J gene: TRBJ1-1
D gene: -
clone size: -
V gene: TRBV5-6
CDR3 DNA: TGTGCCAGCAGCTTGGTTGGAGGGACGAACACTGAAGCTTTCTTT
CDR3 protein: CASSLVGGTNTEAFF